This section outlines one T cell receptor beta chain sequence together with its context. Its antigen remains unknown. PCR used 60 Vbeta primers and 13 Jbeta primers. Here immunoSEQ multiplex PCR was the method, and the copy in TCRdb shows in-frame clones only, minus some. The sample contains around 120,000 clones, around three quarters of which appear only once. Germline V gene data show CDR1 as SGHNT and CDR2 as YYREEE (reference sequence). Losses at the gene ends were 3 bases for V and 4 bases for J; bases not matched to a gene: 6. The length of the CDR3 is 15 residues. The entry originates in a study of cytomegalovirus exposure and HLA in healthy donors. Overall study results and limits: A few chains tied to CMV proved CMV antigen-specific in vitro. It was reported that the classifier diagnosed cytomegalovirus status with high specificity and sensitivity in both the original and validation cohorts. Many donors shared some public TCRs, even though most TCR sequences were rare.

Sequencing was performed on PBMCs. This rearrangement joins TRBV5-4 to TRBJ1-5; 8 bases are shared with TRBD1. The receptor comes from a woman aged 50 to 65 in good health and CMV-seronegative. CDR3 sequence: CASSSGTGPNQPQHF. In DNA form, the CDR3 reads TGTGCCAGCAGCTCTGGGACAGGACCAAATCAGCCCCAGCATTTT. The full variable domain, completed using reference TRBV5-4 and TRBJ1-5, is ETGVTQSPTHLIKTRGQQVTLRCSSQSGHNTVSWYQQALGQGPQFIFQYYREEENGRGNFPPRFSGLQFPNYSSELNVNALELDDSALYLCASSSGTGPNQPQHFGDGTRLSIL.